This T cell receptor (beta chain) is drawn from a study of T cell repertoires in cytomegalovirus infection. Whole-study context: Carrying CMV and the relevant HLA type showed in public TCR beta signatures.

From the reads, TCRdb called clonotypes with MiXCR, one entry per CDR3 protein. The sample consists of roughly 600,000 distinct CDR3 sequences, 24% of them appearing once. This clonotype has a count of ten or more. As yet, its antigen is unknown. Study results and caveats: Frequencies of public TCR beta families were cumulated, and this identified carriers of CMV plus the relevant HLA.

This CDR3 has 14 residues. CDR1 and CDR2 from the germline V gene are MNHNY and SVGAGI (reference sequence). V was pared by 9 bases and J by 6 bases, with 11 bases of the junction left unmatched. Sequenced sample: CD8+ T cells from PBMCs. This chain connects TRBV6-6 to TRBJ2-1; 7 nucleotides match TRBD1. This receptor was identified in a human donor in good health (CMV status not recorded). Some clones in this sample may be carry-over from other donors' samples. This chain's CDR3 is CASEGQRLPNEQFF. DNA for the CDR3: TGTGCCAGTGAGGGACAGCGGCTACCCAATGAGCAGTTCTTC.